The rows below give T cell receptor beta chains drawn from one sample of a study of cytomegalovirus exposure and HLA in healthy donors. TCRdb's copy holds only in-frame clones and misses some; the assay was immunoSEQ multiplex PCR. The sample has 250,000 or so clones, 92% seen once; the top ten hold about 1.7%. What was sequenced was PBMCs. These receptors were obtained from a girl aged 2-9 years in good health and CMV-seronegative. CDR3s include the opening cysteine and the closing phenylalanine or tryptophan. The D gene is left open where the match is weak. For some rows the clone size is stated as once, few or many, or as a class when expanded; others skip it.

D gene	V gene	J gene	clone size	CDR3 protein	CDR3 DNA
NA	TRBV6-5	TRBJ1-1	NA	CASRPLRARYTEAFF	TGTGCCAGCAGACCTCTTCGAGCGAGATACACTGAAGCTTTCTTT
NA	TRBV6-1	TRBJ1-5	NA	CASSEPGKAQHF	TGTGCCAGCAGTGAACCAGGGAAGGCCCAGCATTTT
TRBD1	TRBV25-1	TRBJ1-2	NA	CASSDPRGTGNYGYTF	TGTGCCAGCAGTGATCCTCGAGGGACAGGGAACTATGGCTACACCTTC
NA	TRBV7-9	TRBJ1-1	NA	CASSLQGNTEAFF	TGTGCCAGCAGCCTACAGGGGAACACTGAAGCTTTCTTT
TRBD2	TRBV5-1	TRBJ2-1	NA	CASQPGLAENNEQFF	TGCGCCAGCCAACCGGGACTAGCGGAGAACAATGAGCAGTTCTTC
TRBD2	TRBV9	TRBJ2-3	NA	CASSKGGSGDTQYF	TGTGCCAGCAGCAAGGGCGGGAGTGGGGATACGCAGTATTTT
TRBD1	TRBV10-3	TRBJ1-1	NA	CATWTGGATEAFF	TGTGCCACATGGACAGGGGGCGCCACTGAAGCTTTCTTT
TRBD1	TRBV14	TRBJ2-1	NA	CASSLDRGSYNEQFF	TGTGCCAGCAGCCTGGACAGGGGCTCCTACAATGAGCAGTTCTTC
TRBD1	TRBV30	TRBJ1-2	NA	CAWVQGAIGYTF	TGTGCCTGGGTACAGGGGGCGATTGGCTACACCTTC
NA	TRBV27	TRBJ1-1	NA	CASRLQGMNTEAFF	TGTGCCAGCCGCCTCCAGGGGATGAACACTGAAGCTTTCTTT
TRBD1	TRBV6-4	TRBJ2-3	NA	CASSDEGQGADTQYF	TGTGCCAGCAGTGACGAGGGACAGGGGGCAGATACGCAGTATTTT
NA	TRBV5-1	TRBJ2-3	NA	CATCTDTQYF	TGCGCCACCTGCACAGATACGCAGTATTTT
NA	TRBV20-1	TRBJ1-1	NA	CSATLHTEAFF	TGCAGTGCTACCCTCCACACTGAAGCTTTCTTT
NA	TRBV30	TRBJ2-7	NA	CAWNKQGFSYEQYF	TGTGCCTGGAATAAACAGGGTTTCTCCTACGAGCAGTACTTC
TRBD1	TRBV5-6	TRBJ1-5	NA	CASSDGTVNQPQHF	TGTGCCAGCAGCGACGGGACAGTGAATCAGCCCCAGCATTTT
TRBD2	TRBV28	TRBJ2-1	NA	CASSLLGAGVVYEQFF	TGTGCCAGCAGTTTATTAGGAGCGGGAGTAGTATATGAGCAGTTCTTC
TRBD2	TRBV7-2	TRBJ2-1	NA	CASSFTSGITEQFF	TGTGCCAGCAGCTTCACTAGCGGGATTACTGAGCAGTTCTTC
TRBD1	TRBV4-2	TRBJ1-5	NA	CASSQGGRGDNQPQHF	TGTGCCAGCAGCCAAGGAGGCAGGGGGGACAATCAGCCCCAGCATTTT
TRBD1	TRBV5-1	TRBJ2-4	NA	CASSLGQGKNIQYF	TGCGCCAGCAGCTTGGGACAGGGAAAAAACATTCAGTACTTC
NA	TRBV6-5	TRBJ2-7	NA	CASSYGAVYEQYF	TGTGCCAGCAGTTACGGGGCGGTCTACGAGCAGTACTTC
TRBD2	TRBV29-1	TRBJ2-7	NA	CKRGPYEQYF	TGCAAGCGGGGCCCTTACGAGCAGTACTTC
TRBD1	TRBV5-1	TRBJ2-7	NA	CASSLRGQGAFDEQYF	TGCGCCAGCAGCTTAAGAGGACAGGGGGCGTTTGACGAGCAGTACTTC
NA	TRBV29-1	TRBJ1-1	NA	CSDDMTVGAFF	TGCAGCGACGACATGACAGTCGGAGCTTTCTTT
NA	TRBV6-1	TRBJ1-1	NA	CASSQTMNTEAFF	TGTGCCAGCAGTCAGACTATGAACACTGAAGCTTTCTTT
NA	TRBV10-2	TRBJ2-7	once	CASEGPFYEQYF	TGCGCCAGCGAGGGTCCCTTCTACGAGCAGTACTTC
TRBD1	TRBV5-1	TRBJ1-1	NA	CASSLRFSGGVEAFF	TGCGCCAGCAGCTTGAGGTTTTCAGGGGGCGTGGAAGCTTTCTTT
TRBD1	TRBV15	TRBJ2-4	once	CATSRDRGDKNIQYF	TGTGCCACCAGTCGGGACAGGGGGGACAAAAACATTCAGTACTTC
NA	TRBV5-6	TRBJ1-1	NA	CASSIGTFGTEAFF	TGTGCCAGCAGCATTGGGACATTCGGCACTGAAGCTTTCTTT
TRBD2	TRBV5-1	TRBJ2-2	once	CASSHDPTSGGINTGELFF	TGCGCCAGCAGTCATGATCCGACTAGCGGGGGGATTAACACCGGGGAGCTGTTTTTT
TRBD1	TRBV30	TRBJ1-1	few	CAWRPTGGFTEAFF	TGTGCCTGGAGGCCAACAGGGGGCTTTACTGAAGCTTTCTTT
TRBD2	TRBV13	TRBJ2-7	once	CASSWRGGYEQYF	TGTGCCAGCAGCTGGCGGGGGGGCTACGAGCAGTACTTC
NA	TRBV6-5	TRBJ2-2	NA	CASSYWGLGGTGELFF	TGTGCCAGCAGTTACTGGGGGTTGGGAGGCACCGGGGAGCTGTTTTTT
TRBD1	TRBV19	TRBJ2-5	NA	CASSGKDRGETQYF	TGTGCCAGTAGTGGAAAGGACAGGGGAGAGACCCAGTACTTC
TRBD2	TRBV11-3	TRBJ2-1	NA	CASSSGTSGYNEQFF	TGTGCCAGCAGCTCCGGGACTAGCGGCTACAATGAGCAGTTCTTC
TRBD1	TRBV5-6	TRBJ2-1	NA	CASSPGTGTYNEQFF	TGTGCCAGCAGCCCCGGGACAGGCACTTACAATGAGCAGTTCTTC
NA	TRBV9	TRBJ1-1	NA	CASSVGTATGNTEAFF	TGTGCCAGCAGCGTAGGGACGGCCACAGGGAACACTGAAGCTTTCTTT
NA	TRBV5-6	TRBJ2-7	NA	CASSFSGLYEQYF	TGTGCCAGCAGCTTCTCCGGTCTCTACGAGCAGTACTTC
NA	TRBV28	TRBJ2-7	NA	CASRFSGEYEQYF	TGTGCCAGCAGGTTCTCCGGGGAGTACGAGCAGTACTTC
NA	TRBV6-6	TRBJ1-6	NA	CASAPGQGRNSPLHF	TGTGCCAGCGCTCCAGGGCAAGGGCGGAATTCACCCCTCCACTTT
NA	TRBV6-1	TRBJ1-5	NA	CASRPDGDQPQHF	TGTGCCAGCAGACCGGACGGGGATCAGCCCCAGCATTTT
TRBD2	TRBV14	TRBJ2-7	NA	CASSHSHPGTSGRIYEQYF	TGTGCCAGCAGCCACAGCCACCCCGGGACTAGCGGGAGGATATACGAGCAGTACTTC
NA	TRBV7-8	TRBJ2-4	few	CASSLGQVNVPQVGSF	TGTGCCAGCAGCTTAGGACAGGTCAATGTGCCTCAAGTGGGGTCCTTC
NA	TRBV29-1	TRBJ2-7	NA	CSVANRETYEQYF	TGCAGCGTGGCAAACAGGGAAACCTACGAGCAGTACTTC
NA	TRBV2	TRBJ1-5	NA	CASSGLQEHQHF	TGTGCCAGCAGTGGCTTACAGGAGCACCAGCATTTT